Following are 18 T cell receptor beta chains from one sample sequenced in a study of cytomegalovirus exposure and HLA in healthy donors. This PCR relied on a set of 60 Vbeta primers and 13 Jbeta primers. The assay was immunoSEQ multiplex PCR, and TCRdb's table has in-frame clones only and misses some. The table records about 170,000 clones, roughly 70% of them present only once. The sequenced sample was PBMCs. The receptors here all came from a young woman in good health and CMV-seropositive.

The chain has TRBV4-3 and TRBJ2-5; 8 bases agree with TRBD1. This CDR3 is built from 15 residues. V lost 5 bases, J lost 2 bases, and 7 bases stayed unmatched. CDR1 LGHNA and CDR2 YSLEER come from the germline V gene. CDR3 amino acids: CASSKQGQEQETQYF. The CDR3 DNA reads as TGCGCCAGCAGCAAACAGGGACAGGAGCAAGAGACCCAGTACTTC.

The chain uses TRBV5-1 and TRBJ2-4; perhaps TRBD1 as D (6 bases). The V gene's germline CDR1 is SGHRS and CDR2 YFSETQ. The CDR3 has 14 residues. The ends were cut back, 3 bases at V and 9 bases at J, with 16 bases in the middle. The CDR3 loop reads CASSSSGVGIIQYF. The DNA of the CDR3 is TGCGCCAGCAGCTCCTCAGGGGTAGGGATCATTCAGTACTTC.

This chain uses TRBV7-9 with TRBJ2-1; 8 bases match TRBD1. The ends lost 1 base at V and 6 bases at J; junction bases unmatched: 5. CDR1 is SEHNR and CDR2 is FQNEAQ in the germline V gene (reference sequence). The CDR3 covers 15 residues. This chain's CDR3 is CASSLGGQASNEQFF. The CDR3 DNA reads TGTGCCAGCAGCTTAGGGGGACAGGCAAGCAATGAGCAGTTCTTC.

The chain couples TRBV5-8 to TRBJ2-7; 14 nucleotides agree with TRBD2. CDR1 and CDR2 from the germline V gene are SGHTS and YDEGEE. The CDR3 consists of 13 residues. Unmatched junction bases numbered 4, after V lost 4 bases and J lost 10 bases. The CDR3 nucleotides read TGTGCCAGCAGCACGGGACTAGCGGGGGTTCAGTACTTC. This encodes CASSTGLAGVQYF.

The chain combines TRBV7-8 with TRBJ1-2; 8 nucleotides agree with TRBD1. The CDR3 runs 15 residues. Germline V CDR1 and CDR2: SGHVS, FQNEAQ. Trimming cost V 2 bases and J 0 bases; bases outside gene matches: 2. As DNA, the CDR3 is TGTGCCAGCAGCTTATGGGGACAGGCTAACTATGGCTACACCTTC. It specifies CASSLWGQANYGYTF.

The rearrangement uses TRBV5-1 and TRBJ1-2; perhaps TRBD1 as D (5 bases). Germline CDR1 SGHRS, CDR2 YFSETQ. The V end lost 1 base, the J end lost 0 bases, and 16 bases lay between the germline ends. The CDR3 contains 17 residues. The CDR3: CASSLWARVGANYGYTF. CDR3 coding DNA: TGCGCCAGCAGCTTGTGGGCCAGGGTCGGAGCTAACTATGGCTACACCTTC.

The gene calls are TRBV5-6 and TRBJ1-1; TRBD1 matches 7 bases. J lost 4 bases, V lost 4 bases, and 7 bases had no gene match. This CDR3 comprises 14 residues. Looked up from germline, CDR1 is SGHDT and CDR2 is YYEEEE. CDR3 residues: CASSRTGSATEAFF. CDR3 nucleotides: TGTGCCAGCAGCCGGACAGGATCTGCCACTGAAGCTTTCTTT.

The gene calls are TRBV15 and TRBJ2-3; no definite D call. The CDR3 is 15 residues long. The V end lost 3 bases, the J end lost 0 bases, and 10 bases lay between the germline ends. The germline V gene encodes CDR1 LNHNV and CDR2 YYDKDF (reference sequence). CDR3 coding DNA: TGTGCCACCAGCAGGGAGATGCTTAGCACAGATACGCAGTATTTT. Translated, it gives CATSREMLSTDTQYF.

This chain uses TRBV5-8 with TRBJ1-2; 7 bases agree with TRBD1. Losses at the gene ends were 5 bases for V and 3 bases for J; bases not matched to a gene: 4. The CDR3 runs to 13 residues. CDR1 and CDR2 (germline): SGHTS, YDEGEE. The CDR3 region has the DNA TGTGCCAGCAGTTTGACAGGGTACTATGGCTACACCTTC. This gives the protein CASSLTGYYGYTF.

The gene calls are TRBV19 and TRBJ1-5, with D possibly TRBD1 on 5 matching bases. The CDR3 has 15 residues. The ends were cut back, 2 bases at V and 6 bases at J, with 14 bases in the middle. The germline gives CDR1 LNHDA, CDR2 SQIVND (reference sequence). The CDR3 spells CASSISGKKSQPQHF. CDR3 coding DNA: TGTGCCAGTAGTATATCAGGGAAGAAAAGTCAGCCCCAGCATTTT.

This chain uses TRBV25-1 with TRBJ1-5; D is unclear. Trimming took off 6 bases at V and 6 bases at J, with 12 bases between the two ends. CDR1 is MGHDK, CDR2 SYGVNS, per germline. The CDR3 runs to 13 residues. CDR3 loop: CASSPGKGQPQHF. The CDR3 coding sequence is TGTGCCAGCAGCCCGGGAAAAGGTCAGCCCCAGCATTTT.

The CDR3 coding sequence is TGTGCCAGCAGCGACCTGGGGTCATGGCGGGGGGACTACGAGCAGTACTTC. Protein sequence: CASSDLGSWRGDYEQYF. The chain recombines TRBV6-4 with TRBJ2-7, with 8 bases aligning to TRBD2. Germline-derived CDR1 and CDR2 are MRHNA and SNTAGT. J lost 3 bases, V lost 6 bases, and 16 bases had no gene match. This CDR3 has 17 amino acids.

In DNA, the CDR3 is TGTGCCAGCTCTCCGGGACAGGGTCTCAATGAGCAGTTCTTC. Protein: CASSPGQGLNEQFF. The rearrangement joins TRBV25-1 to TRBJ2-1; TRBD1 matches at 9 bases. The CDR3 length is 14 residues. Germline CDR1 reads MGHDK; CDR2 reads SYGVNS. Trimming removed 8 bases from V and 6 bases from J; junction bases left unmatched: 8.

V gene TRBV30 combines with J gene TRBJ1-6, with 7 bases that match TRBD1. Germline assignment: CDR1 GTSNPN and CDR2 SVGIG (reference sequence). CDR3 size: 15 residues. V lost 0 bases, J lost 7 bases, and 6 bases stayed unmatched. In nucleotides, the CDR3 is TGTGCCTGGAGTGTACAGGGACAGTCGAATTCACCCCTCCACTTT. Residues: CAWSVQGQSNSPLHF.

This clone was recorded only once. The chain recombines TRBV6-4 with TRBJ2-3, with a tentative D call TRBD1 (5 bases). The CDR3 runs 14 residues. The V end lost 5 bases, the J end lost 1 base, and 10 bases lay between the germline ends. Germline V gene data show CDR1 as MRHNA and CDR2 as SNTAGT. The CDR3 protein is CASSKATGTDTQYF. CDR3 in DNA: TGTGCCAGCAGTAAAGCGACAGGCACAGATACGCAGTATTTT.

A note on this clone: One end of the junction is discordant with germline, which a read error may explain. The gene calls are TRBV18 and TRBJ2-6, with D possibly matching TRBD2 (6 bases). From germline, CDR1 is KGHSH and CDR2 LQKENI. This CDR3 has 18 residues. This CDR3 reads CASSPTGLREAGTNVLTF. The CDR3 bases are TGTGCCAGCTCACCAACGGGACTTAGGGAGGCTGGGACCAACGTCCTGACTTTC.

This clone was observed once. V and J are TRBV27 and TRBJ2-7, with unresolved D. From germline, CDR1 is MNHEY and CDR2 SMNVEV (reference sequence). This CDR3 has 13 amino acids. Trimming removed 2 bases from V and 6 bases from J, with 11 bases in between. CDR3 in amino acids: CASSLSGGSEQYF. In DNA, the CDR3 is TGTGCCAGCAGTTTAAGTGGCGGAAGCGAGCAGTACTTC.

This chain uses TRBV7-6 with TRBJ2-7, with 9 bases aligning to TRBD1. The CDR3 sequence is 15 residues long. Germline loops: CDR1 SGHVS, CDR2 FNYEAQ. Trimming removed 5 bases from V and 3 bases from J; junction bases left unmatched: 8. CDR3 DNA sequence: TGTGCCAGCAGCGGCCCCGGGACAGGGCACTACGAGCAGTACTTC. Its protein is CASSGPGTGHYEQYF. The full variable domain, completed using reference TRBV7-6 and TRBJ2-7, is GAGVSQSPRYKVTKRGQDVALRCDPISGHVSLYWYRQALGQGPEFLTYFNYEAQQDKSGLPNDRFSAERPEGSISTLTIQRTEQRDSAMYRCASSGPGTGHYEQYFGPGTRLTVT.